These T cell receptor beta chains were read from a single sample in a study of PD-1 blockade in classical Hodgkin lymphoma. Clones were read by immunoSEQ multiplex PCR, and TCRdb kept only the in-frame ones, dropping some. Among around 60,000 clones listed, 87% were seen once. The material sequenced was peripheral blood mononuclear cells (PBMCs), taken before the fourth cycle of nivolumab. These receptors all stem from a human donor with classical Hodgkin lymphoma. Each CDR3 is given with its conserved first and last residue. The D gene is left open where the match is weak. Clone size is shown for a subset of rows, as once, few, many or a class of expanded clone.

CASSTVAYPYEQYF,TGTGCCAGCAGCACAGTCGCATATCCCTACGAGCAGTACTTC,-,TRBJ2-7,-,TRBV21-1
CASSLMGGRDTQYF,TGTGCCAGCAGTCTCATGGGGGGCAGAGATACGCAGTATTTT,-,TRBJ2-3,-,TRBV27
CASSPLRGASTVNTGELFF,TGTGCCAGCAGTCCCCTTAGGGGGGCCTCGACGGTGAACACCGGGGAGCTGTTTTTT,-,TRBJ2-2,-,TRBV6-4
CASSRQTSGSTGELFF,TGCGCCAGCAGTCGTCAGACTAGCGGCTCTACCGGGGAGCTGTTTTTT,once,TRBJ2-2,TRBD2,TRBV10-2
CASSEEQFYGYTF,TGCGCCAGCAGTGAGGAACAGTTTTATGGCTACACCTTC,-,TRBJ1-2,-,TRBV10-1
CASSWGGVPQETQYF,TGTGCCAGTAGTTGGGGAGGGGTCCCACAAGAGACCCAGTACTTC,-,TRBJ2-5,TRBD2,TRBV19
CASSFGTGELFF,TGTGCCAGCAGCTTCGGCACCGGGGAGCTGTTTTTT,-,TRBJ2-2,-,TRBV7-3
CASSAPGTGGLGAFF,TGTGCCAGCAGTGCCCCCGGGACAGGGGGACTTGGAGCTTTCTTT,-,TRBJ1-1,TRBD1,TRBV25-1
CASSLEGSTDTQYF,TGCGCCAGCAGCTTGGAGGGGTCGACAGATACGCAGTATTTT,-,TRBJ2-3,-,TRBV5-1
CASGGRTTYEQYF,TGTGCCAGCGGGGGACGGACCACCTACGAGCAGTACTTC,once,TRBJ2-7,-,TRBV7-9
CASTGTGGSTEAFF,TGTGCCAGCACTGGGACCGGTGGGAGCACTGAAGCTTTCTTT,-,TRBJ1-1,-,TRBV25-1
CASSLGQGLGYGYTF,TGTGCCAGCAGCCTTGGTCAGGGGTTGGGCTATGGCTACACCTTC,-,TRBJ1-2,-,TRBV7-2
CASSMAQWNGELFF,TGTGCCAGTAGTATGGCGCAGTGGAACGGGGAGCTGTTTTTT,-,TRBJ2-2,-,TRBV19
CASSGASGSYEQYF,TGCGCCAGCAGTGGGGCCTCGGGGTCCTACGAGCAGTACTTC,-,TRBJ2-7,-,TRBV10-2
CASTRNSNQPQHF,TGTGCCAGCACCCGGAATAGCAATCAGCCCCAGCATTTT,-,TRBJ1-5,-,TRBV2
CTSITPQGRSTEAFF,TGCACCAGCATCACACCCCAGGGTCGGAGCACTGAAGCTTTCTTT,-,TRBJ1-1,-,TRBV1
CASSSGPGYPGELFF,TGTGCCAGCAGCTCCGGCCCAGGGTATCCCGGGGAGCTGTTTTTT,-,TRBJ2-2,-,TRBV5-8
CASRETGGSYGYTF,TGTGCCAGCAGAGAGACAGGGGGATCCTATGGCTACACCTTC,-,TRBJ1-2,TRBD1,TRBV6-5
CASSLVQGDTQYF,TGTGCCAGCAGCTTAGTACAGGGCGATACGCAGTATTTT,-,TRBJ2-3,-,TRBV7-9
CASSLDREVSPLHF,TGCGCCAGCAGCTTGGACAGGGAAGTCTCACCCCTCCACTTT,-,TRBJ1-6,-,TRBV5-1
CASSSGQGNTEAFF,TGCGCCAGCAGCTCAGGACAGGGGAACACTGAAGCTTTCTTT,-,TRBJ1-1,TRBD1,TRBV5-1
CASSLEFNQPQHF,TGCGCCAGCAGCTTGGAGTTCAATCAGCCCCAGCATTTT,-,TRBJ1-5,-,TRBV5-1
CASSLAPGGNSPLHF,TGCGCCAGCAGCTTGGCCCCAGGGGGAAATTCACCCCTCCACTTT,few,TRBJ1-6,TRBD1,TRBV5-1
CASSLQRGLGSPLHF,TGCGCCAGCAGCTTGCAGCGGGGCCTGGGTTCACCCCTCCACTTT,-,TRBJ1-6,-,TRBV5-1
CASSLEGYNGYTF,TGCGCCAGCAGCTTGGAGGGGTACAATGGCTACACCTTC,-,TRBJ1-2,-,TRBV5-1
CASSLSGQEDRGYTF,TGCGCCAGCAGCTTGAGTGGACAGGAGGATCGCGGCTACACCTTC,-,TRBJ1-2,TRBD1,TRBV5-1
CASSYSTGGQFYEQYF,TGTGCCAGCAGTTACTCGACCGGAGGGCAATTCTACGAGCAGTACTTC,once,TRBJ2-7,-,TRBV6-5
CASSFPGNYSPLHF,TGTGCCAGCAGCTTCCCAGGGAATTATTCACCCCTCCACTTT,few,TRBJ1-6,-,TRBV7-9
CASSSRARESAGQHF,TGTGCCAGCAGTTCGAGGGCCCGAGAATCAGCCGGGCAGCATTTT,-,TRBJ1-5,-,TRBV6-5
CASSILGATEAFF,TGTGCCAGTAGTATTTTAGGGGCCACTGAAGCTTTCTTT,-,TRBJ1-1,-,TRBV19
CASSRGDGYGYTF,TGTGCCAGCAGCCGCGGGGACGGTTATGGCTACACCTTC,-,TRBJ1-2,-,TRBV28
CASSRTGYTAEAFF,TGTGCCAGCAGTCGTACAGGGTATACCGCTGAAGCTTTCTTT,-,TRBJ1-1,-,TRBV6-5
CASSLVTSGGDEQFF,TGCGCCAGCAGCTTGGTAACTAGCGGGGGGGATGAGCAGTTCTTC,-,TRBJ2-1,TRBD2,TRBV5-1
CASSGGTGVQPQHF,TGTGCCAGCAGTGGAGGGACAGGGGTTCAGCCCCAGCATTTT,-,TRBJ1-5,TRBD1,TRBV6-1
CASSLRDRGYNEQFF,TGTGCCAGCAGCCTCCGGGACAGGGGGTACAATGAGCAGTTCTTC,once,TRBJ2-1,TRBD1,TRBV5-4
CAWSVLDRGLSNQPQHF,TGTGCCTGGAGTGTATTGGACAGGGGACTTAGCAATCAGCCCCAGCATTTT,-,TRBJ1-5,TRBD1,TRBV30
CASSFHVNTEAFF,TGCGCCAGCAGCTTCCACGTGAACACTGAAGCTTTCTTT,-,TRBJ1-1,-,TRBV5-1
CASSLGGVSGNTIYF,TGCGCCAGCTCCCTGGGGGGGGTCTCTGGAAACACCATATATTTT,once,TRBJ1-3,-,TRBV5-1
CASSDRGGYGYTF,TGTGCCAGCAGCGACAGGGGCGGATATGGCTACACCTTC,-,TRBJ1-2,TRBD1,TRBV7-9
CASSLEQETQYF,TGCGCCAGCAGCTTGGAACAAGAGACCCAGTACTTC,few,TRBJ2-5,-,TRBV5-1
CASSITMGYEQYF,TGTGCCAGCAGCATCACTATGGGTTACGAGCAGTACTTC,-,TRBJ2-7,-,TRBV7-3
CASSLSGGLFDTQYF,TGTGCCAGTAGTCTCAGCGGGGGCCTCTTTGATACGCAGTATTTT,-,TRBJ2-3,TRBD2,TRBV19
CSVSLNGEQYF,TGCAGCGTCTCACTTAACGGCGAGCAGTACTTC,-,TRBJ2-7,-,TRBV29-1
CASSQEADRTSTDTQYF,TGCGCCAGCAGCCAAGAAGCGGACAGGACCAGCACAGATACGCAGTATTTT,-,TRBJ2-3,TRBD1,TRBV4-1
CAISEIIGPEWTQYF,TGTGCCATCAGTGAAATCATCGGCCCGGAGTGGACCCAGTACTTC,-,TRBJ2-5,-,TRBV10-3
CASSGSGTKKETQYF,TGTGCCAGCAGCGGTTCCGGGACAAAAAAAGAGACCCAGTACTTC,-,TRBJ2-5,-,TRBV9
CASSRSTDPPETQYF,TGTGCCAGCAGTAGATCTACTGACCCGCCGGAGACCCAGTACTTC,-,TRBJ2-5,-,TRBV6-1
CASSPGDSPYGYTF,TGCGCCAGTTCTCCGGGGGACAGCCCCTATGGCTACACCTTC,-,TRBJ1-2,TRBD1,TRBV5-1
CASSASSGGRTFEQFF,TGTGCCAGTAGTGCTTCCTCGGGGGGGCGAACGTTTGAGCAGTTCTTC,-,TRBJ2-1,TRBD2,TRBV19
CASSPGGRDADTQYF,TGTGCCAGCAGCCCCGGGGGGCGGGATGCAGATACGCAGTATTTT,-,TRBJ2-3,-,TRBV7-9
CASTLRGVTDTQYF,TGTGCCAGCACCCTGCGGGGGGTCACAGATACGCAGTATTTT,-,TRBJ2-3,TRBD2,TRBV7-9
CASREPGKEPGNTIYF,TGTGCCAGCAGAGAGCCAGGGAAAGAACCTGGAAACACCATATATTTT,-,TRBJ1-3,-,TRBV28
CASRTPSFDTGELFF,TGTGCCAGCAGGACACCTAGCTTTGACACCGGGGAGCTGTTTTTT,-,TRBJ2-2,-,TRBV7-9
CASSPGTGWTEAFF,TGTGCCAGCAGTCCAGGGACAGGGTGGACTGAAGCTTTCTTT,-,TRBJ1-1,TRBD1,TRBV28
CATSRGSGEPTDTQYF,TGTGCCACCAGCAGAGGTTCGGGGGAACCCACAGATACGCAGTATTTT,few,TRBJ2-3,-,TRBV15
CASRAGGGNEQFF,TGTGCCAGCCGAGCGGGTGGAGGTAATGAGCAGTTCTTC,-,TRBJ2-1,-,TRBV11-2
CASSSGTAGGGTQYF,TGTGCCAGCAGTTCGGGGACAGCTGGGGGCGGGACCCAGTACTTC,-,TRBJ2-5,TRBD1,TRBV6-5
CASSYTNTDEAFF,TGTGCCAGCAGTTACACAAACACCGACGAAGCTTTCTTT,-,TRBJ1-1,-,TRBV6-6
CASSLREGVSPLHF,TGTGCCAGCAGCCTCAGGGAGGGTGTCTCACCCCTCCACTTT,-,TRBJ1-6,-,TRBV13